These 11 T cell receptor beta chains came from one sample sequenced in a study of PD-1 blockade in classical Hodgkin lymphoma. Time point denoted: newly diagnosed, previously untreated cHL patient sample. Investigators isolated CD4+ T cells from thawed PBMCs through magnetic negative selection. Measured with immunoSEQ multiplex PCR; TCRdb has only the in-frame clones, and not every one. The sample includes around 30,000 clones, 89% of them seen just once. Sequencing was carried out using CD4+ T cells from blood. The source is a human donor with classical Hodgkin lymphoma.

The genes are TRBV5-8 and TRBJ2-7; D gene ambiguous. V gave up 3 bases and J gave up 2 bases, with 3 bases separating them. The CDR3 is 11 residues long. CDR1 and CDR2 (germline): SGHTS, YDEGEE. CDR3 in amino acids: CASSSPYEQYF. The CDR3 DNA sequence: TGTGCCAGCAGCTCCCCCTACGAGCAGTACTTC.

The gene calls are TRBV10-3 and TRBJ2-1; TRBD2 matches 9 bases. The J segment lost 8 bases and the V segment lost 0 bases, leaving 2 bases of the junction unmatched. This CDR3 comprises 14 residues. Looked up from germline, CDR1 is ENHRY and CDR2 is SYGVKD. CDR3 protein: CAISESRTSDEQFF. Written as DNA, the CDR3 is TGTGCCATCAGTGAGTCTAGGACTAGCGATGAGCAGTTCTTC.

This clone was detected once. This sequence joins TRBV5-5 and TRBJ2-7; D gene unclear. Trimming took off 0 bases at V and 0 bases at J, with 7 bases between the two ends. Germline lookup yields CDR1 SGHKS and CDR2 YYEKEE (reference sequence). The CDR3 is 14 residues long. Here the CDR3 reads CASSLDVGSYEQYF. The CDR3 bases are TGTGCCAGCAGCTTGGATGTAGGCTCCTACGAGCAGTACTTC.

The chain joins TRBV7-8 to TRBJ2-7; maybe TRBD1 (5 bases). Germline CDR1 SGHVS, CDR2 FQNEAQ. Trimming took 5 bases from V and 2 from J, leaving 16 bases between them. This CDR3 is 15 amino acids long. The CDR3 sequence: CASSLSTVLTYEQYF. As DNA, the CDR3 is TGTGCCAGCAGCCTATCGACAGTACTCACCTACGAGCAGTACTTC.

The chain has TRBV15 and TRBJ2-2; 7 bases are a match to TRBD1. The CDR3 totals 15 residues. The V and J ends lost 1 base and 6 bases, in that order; junction bases with no gene match: 5. Per the germline V gene, CDR1 is LNHNV and CDR2 is YYDKDF (reference sequence). CDR3 amino acids: CATSRAGQSAGELFF. The CDR3 nucleotides read TGTGCCACCAGCAGAGCGGGACAGTCGGCCGGGGAGCTGTTTTTT.

J is TRBJ2-1 and V is TRBV7-9, with 15 nucleotides matching TRBD2. This CDR3 spans 16 amino acids. The V gene's germline CDR1 is SEHNR and CDR2 FQNEAQ (reference sequence). V was pared by 4 bases and J by 4 bases, with 2 bases of the junction left unmatched. CDR3 loop: CASSSGTSGGYNEQFF. The CDR3, as DNA: TGTGCCAGCAGCTCAGGGACTAGCGGGGGGTACAATGAGCAGTTCTTC.

The genes are TRBV7-8 and TRBJ2-7; no clear D gene. The CDR3 extends over 13 amino acids. Germline V CDR1 and CDR2: SGHVS, FQNEAQ. Trimming left V 7 bases short and J 6 bases short, with 16 bases between. The CDR3 sequence: CASMAGSFGEQYF. The DNA for the CDR3 is TGTGCCAGCATGGCAGGCTCTTTCGGCGAGCAGTACTTC.

The rearrangement links TRBV5-1 to TRBJ2-2, with D unclear. Germline V gene sequence: CDR1 SGHRS, CDR2 YFSETQ. Between the trimmed V and J ends, which lost 4 bases and 3 bases, there was a span of 7 bases. The CDR3 contains 13 residues. The CDR3 sequence is CASSPGDTGELFF. The CDR3 DNA is TGCGCCAGCAGCCCCGGAGACACCGGGGAGCTGTTTTTT.

The chain carries TRBV18 and TRBJ1-3; 7 nucleotides align to TRBD1. In germline, CDR1 is KGHSH, CDR2 LQKENI. V shed 5 bases, J shed 4 bases, and the junction held 2 bases outside the gene matches. This CDR3 is 13 amino acids long. CDR3 sequence reads: CASSSDRGNTIYF. As DNA, the CDR3 is TGTGCCAGCTCATCGGACAGGGGAAACACCATATATTTT.

V usage is TRBV2 and J usage is TRBJ1-1, with 8 bases that match TRBD1. V lost 4 bases to trimming and J lost 4 bases; unmatched junction nucleotides: 5. CDR3 length: 14 amino acids. The germline gives CDR1 SNHLY, CDR2 FYNNEI. CDR3 nucleotide sequence: TGTGCCAGCAGTGTCAGGACAGGGCGCACTGAAGCTTTCTTT. Its protein product is CASSVRTGRTEAFF.

V gene TRBV7-9 combines with J gene TRBJ2-5; 10 positions agree with TRBD2. Trimming cost V 3 bases and J 5 bases; bases outside gene matches: 3. The CDR3 runs to 14 residues. Germline CDR1 is SEHNR and CDR2 is FQNEAQ (reference sequence). Here the CDR3 reads CASSLTSGLETQYF. The CDR3 coding sequence is TGTGCCAGCAGCTTGACTAGCGGGCTGGAGACCCAGTACTTC.